Sequencing of this TCR beta chain was carried out in a study of blood T cell repertoires in COVID-19. The repertoire was sequenced with immunoSEQ multiplex PCR; TCRdb's copy has only in-frame clones and lacks some. The sample lists around 280,000 clones, about 90% occurring once. Enrolled during active infection, Seattle patients were then followed longitudinally. The TCR sequence derives from a woman in her twenties or thirties with COVID-19, enrolled during active disease. The sequencing sample was made of peripheral blood.

The chain's CDR3 is CATRGGAKNIQYF. The CDR3 coding sequence is TGTGCCACTAGGGGGGGAGCCAAAAACATTCAGTACTTC. V usage is TRBV19 and J usage is TRBJ2-4; TRBD2 is a possible D gene (7 bases). Trimming took 10 bases from V and 0 from J, leaving 10 bases between them. The CDR3 covers 13 residues. Germline lookup yields CDR1 LNHDA and CDR2 SQIVND (reference sequence).